A single count supports the clone carrying this TCR beta chain. Its antigen is as yet unknown. The sample carries other DNA sequences with the same CDR3. Per the germline V gene, CDR1 is MNHEY and CDR2 is SMNVEV (reference sequence). The CDR3 contains 15 residues. The V and J ends lost 5 bases and 3 bases, in that order; junction bases with no gene match: 4. This sample is drawn from a study of T cell responses to AZD1222 COVID-19 vaccine. Study-level findings and limits: Baseline antibody screening turned up just five to seven seropositive AZD1222 recipients. Spike-specific TCR breadth and depth rose after two AZD1222 doses. The sample set comprised mostly white British donors with more females, and clonal diversity was possibly underestimated.

Data came from immunoSEQ multiplex PCR; TCRdb stores just in-frame clones and leaves some out. This sample has about 140,000 clones, with 85% to 95% found just once. This TCR was recovered from an adult who received the AZD1222 COVID-19 vaccine. This material consisted of peripheral blood, taken 28 days after the second AZD1222 dose. The V and J genes are TRBV27 and TRBJ1-1; TRBD1 agrees at 12 bases. CDR3 nucleotides: TGTGCCAGCAGTCCTGGGACAGGGGGCTACACTGAAGCTTTCTTT. It specifies CASSPGTGGYTEAFF.